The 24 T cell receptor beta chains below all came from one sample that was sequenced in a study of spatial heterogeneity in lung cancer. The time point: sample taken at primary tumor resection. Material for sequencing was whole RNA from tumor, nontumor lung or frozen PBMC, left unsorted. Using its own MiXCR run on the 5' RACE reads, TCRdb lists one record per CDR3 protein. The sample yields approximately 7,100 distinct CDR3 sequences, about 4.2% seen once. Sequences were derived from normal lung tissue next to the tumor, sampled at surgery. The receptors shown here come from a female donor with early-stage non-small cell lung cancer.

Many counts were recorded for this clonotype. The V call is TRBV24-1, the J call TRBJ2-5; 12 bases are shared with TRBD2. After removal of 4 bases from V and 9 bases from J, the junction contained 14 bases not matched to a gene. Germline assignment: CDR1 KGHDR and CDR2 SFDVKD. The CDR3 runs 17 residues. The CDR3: CATSEKRLAGAPLAQYF. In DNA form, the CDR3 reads TGTGCCACCAGTGAAAAGCGACTAGCGGGGGCCCCGCTGGCCCAGTACTTC.

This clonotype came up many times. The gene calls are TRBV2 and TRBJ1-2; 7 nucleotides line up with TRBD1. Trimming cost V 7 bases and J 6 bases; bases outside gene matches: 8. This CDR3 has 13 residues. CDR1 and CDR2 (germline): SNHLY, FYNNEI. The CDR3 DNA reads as TGTGCCAGCAACAAACAGGGGTTGCATGGCTACACCTTC. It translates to CASNKQGLHGYTF.

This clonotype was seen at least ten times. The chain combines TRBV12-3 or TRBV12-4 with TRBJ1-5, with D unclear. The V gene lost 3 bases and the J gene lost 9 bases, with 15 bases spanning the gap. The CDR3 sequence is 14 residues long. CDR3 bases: TGTGCCAGCAGTTTTGCCGGGATGATGTCGCCCCAGCATTTT. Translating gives CASSFAGMMSPQHF.

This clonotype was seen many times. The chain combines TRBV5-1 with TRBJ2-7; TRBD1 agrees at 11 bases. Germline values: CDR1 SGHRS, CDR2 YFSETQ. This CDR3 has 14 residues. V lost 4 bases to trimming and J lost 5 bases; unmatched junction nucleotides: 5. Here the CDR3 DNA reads TGCGCCAGCAGCGTGGGACAGGGGGTGAACGAGCAGTACTTC. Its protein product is CASSVGQGVNEQYF.

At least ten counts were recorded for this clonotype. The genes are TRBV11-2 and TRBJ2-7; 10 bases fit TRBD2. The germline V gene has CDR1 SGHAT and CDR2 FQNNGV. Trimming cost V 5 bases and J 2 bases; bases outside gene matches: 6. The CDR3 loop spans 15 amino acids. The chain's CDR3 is CASSGRLAGPYEQYF. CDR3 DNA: TGTGCCAGCAGCGGGCGACTAGCGGGCCCCTACGAGCAGTACTTC. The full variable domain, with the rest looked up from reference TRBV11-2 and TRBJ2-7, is EAGVAQSPRYKIIEKRQSVAFWCNPISGHATLYWYQQILGQGPKLLIQFQNNGVVDDSQLPKDRFSAERLKGVDSTLKIQPAKLEDSAVYLCASSGRLAGPYEQYFGPGTRLTVT.

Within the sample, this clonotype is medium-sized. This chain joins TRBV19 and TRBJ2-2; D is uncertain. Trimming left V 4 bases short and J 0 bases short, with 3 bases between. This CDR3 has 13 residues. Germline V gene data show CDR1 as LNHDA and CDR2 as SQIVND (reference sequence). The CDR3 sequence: CASSNPNTGELFF. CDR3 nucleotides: TGTGCCAGTAGTAACCCGAACACCGGGGAGCTGTTTTTT.

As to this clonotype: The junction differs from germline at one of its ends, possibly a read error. The CDR3 reads CVSRGRDRLGQPQHF. CDR3 nucleotide sequence: TGTGTCAGCAGAGGCCGGGACAGGCTCGGTCAGCCCCAGCATTTT. The chain has TRBV6-6 and TRBJ1-5, with 8 bases lining up with TRBD1. There are 15 residues in the CDR3. Germline lookup yields CDR1 MNHNY and CDR2 SVGAGI (reference sequence).

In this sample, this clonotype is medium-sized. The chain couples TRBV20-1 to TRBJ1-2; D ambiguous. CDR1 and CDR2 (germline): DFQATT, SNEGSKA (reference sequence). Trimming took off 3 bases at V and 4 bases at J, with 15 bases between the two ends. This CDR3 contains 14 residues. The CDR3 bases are TGCAGTGCTAGGAATGCCAGAAGGGCCTATGGCTACACCTTC. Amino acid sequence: CSARNARRAYGYTF.

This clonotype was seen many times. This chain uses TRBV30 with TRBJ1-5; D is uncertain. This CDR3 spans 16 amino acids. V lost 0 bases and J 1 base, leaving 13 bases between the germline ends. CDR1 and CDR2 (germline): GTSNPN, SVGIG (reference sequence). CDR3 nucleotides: TGTGCCTGGAGTGTTTCTCCGGGCTCCAGCAATCAGCCCCAGCATTTT. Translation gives CAWSVSPGSSNQPQHF.

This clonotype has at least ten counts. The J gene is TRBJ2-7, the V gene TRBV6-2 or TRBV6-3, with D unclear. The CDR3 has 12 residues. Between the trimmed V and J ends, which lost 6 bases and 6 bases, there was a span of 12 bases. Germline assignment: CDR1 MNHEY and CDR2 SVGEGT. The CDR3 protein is CASSPFRAEQYF. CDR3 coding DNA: TGTGCCAGCAGCCCTTTTAGGGCCGAGCAGTACTTC.

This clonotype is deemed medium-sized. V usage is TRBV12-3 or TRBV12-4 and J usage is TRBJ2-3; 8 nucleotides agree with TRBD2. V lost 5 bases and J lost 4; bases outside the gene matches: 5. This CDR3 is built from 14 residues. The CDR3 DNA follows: TGTGCCAGCAGTCGCAGCGGGGGCGCAGATACGCAGTATTTT. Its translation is CASSRSGGADTQYF.

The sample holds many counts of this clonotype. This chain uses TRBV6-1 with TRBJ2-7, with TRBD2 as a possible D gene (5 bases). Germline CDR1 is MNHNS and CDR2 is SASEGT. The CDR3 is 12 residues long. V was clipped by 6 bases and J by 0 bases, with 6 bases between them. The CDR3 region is CASRGDSYEQYF. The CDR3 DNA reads TGTGCCAGCAGGGGAGACTCCTACGAGCAGTACTTC.

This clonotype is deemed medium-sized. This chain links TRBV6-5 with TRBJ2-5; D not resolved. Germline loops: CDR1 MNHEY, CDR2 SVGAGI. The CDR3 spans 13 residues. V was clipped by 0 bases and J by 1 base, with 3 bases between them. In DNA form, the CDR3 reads TGTGCCAGCAGTTACTCCAGCCAAGAGACCCAGTACTTC. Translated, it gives CASSYSSQETQYF.

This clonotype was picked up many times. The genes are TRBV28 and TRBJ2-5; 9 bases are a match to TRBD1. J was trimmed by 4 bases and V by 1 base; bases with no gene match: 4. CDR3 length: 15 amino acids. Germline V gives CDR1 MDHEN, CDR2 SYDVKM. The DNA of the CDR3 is TGTGCCAGCAGTTTATCGGGACAGGGATTAGAGACCCAGTACTTC. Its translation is CASSLSGQGLETQYF. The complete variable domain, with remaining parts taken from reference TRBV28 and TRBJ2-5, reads DVKVTQSSRYLVKRTGEKVFLECVQDMDHENMFWYRQDPGLGLRLIYFSYDVKMKEKGDIPEGYSVSREKKERFSLILESASTNQTSMYLCASSLSGQGLETQYFGPGTRLLVL.

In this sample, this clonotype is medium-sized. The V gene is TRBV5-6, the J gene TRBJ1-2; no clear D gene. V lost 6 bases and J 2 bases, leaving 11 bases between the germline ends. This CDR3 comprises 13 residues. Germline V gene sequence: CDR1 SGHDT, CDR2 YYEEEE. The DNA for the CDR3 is TGTGCCAGCAACCGCGGCCTGAACTATGGCTACACCTTC. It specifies CASNRGLNYGYTF.

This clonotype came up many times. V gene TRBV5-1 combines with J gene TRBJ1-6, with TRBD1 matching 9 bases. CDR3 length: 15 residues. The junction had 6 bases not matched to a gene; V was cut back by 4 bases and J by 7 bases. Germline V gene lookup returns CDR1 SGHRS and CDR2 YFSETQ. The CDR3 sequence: CASSTQTGGNSPLHF. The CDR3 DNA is TGCGCCAGCAGCACCCAGACAGGGGGAAATTCACCCCTCCACTTT.

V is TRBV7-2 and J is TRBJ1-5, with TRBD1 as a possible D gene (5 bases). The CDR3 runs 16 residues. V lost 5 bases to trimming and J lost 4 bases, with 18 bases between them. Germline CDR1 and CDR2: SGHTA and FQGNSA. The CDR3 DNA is TGTGCCAGCAGCACTTCGTCCACAGGCTATAATCAGCCCCAGCATTTT. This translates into CASSTSSTGYNQPQHF. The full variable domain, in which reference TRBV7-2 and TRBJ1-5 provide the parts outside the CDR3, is GAGVSQSPSNKVTEKGKDVELRCDPISGHTALYWYRQSLGQGLEFLIYFQGNSAPDKSGLPSDRFSAERTGGSVSTLTIQRTQQEDSAVYLCASSTSSTGYNQPQHFGDGTRLSIL.

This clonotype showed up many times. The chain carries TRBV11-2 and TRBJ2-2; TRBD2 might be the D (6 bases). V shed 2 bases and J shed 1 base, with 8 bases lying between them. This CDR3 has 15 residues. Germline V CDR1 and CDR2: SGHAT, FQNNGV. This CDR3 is CASSLRGWNTGELFF. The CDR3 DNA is TGTGCCAGCAGCTTACGGGGGTGGAACACCGGGGAGCTGTTTTTT.

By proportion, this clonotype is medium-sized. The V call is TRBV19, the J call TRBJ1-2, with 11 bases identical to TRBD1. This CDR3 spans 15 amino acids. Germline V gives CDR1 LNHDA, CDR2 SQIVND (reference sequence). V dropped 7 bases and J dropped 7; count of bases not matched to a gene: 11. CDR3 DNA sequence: TGTGCCAGTACCTCCTCTGGACAGGGGGCTTTTGGCTACACCTTC. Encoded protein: CASTSSGQGAFGYTF.

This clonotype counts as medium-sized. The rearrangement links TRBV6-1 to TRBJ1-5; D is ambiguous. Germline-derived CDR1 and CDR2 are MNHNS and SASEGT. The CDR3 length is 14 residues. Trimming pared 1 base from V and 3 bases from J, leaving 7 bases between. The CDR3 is CASSEGADNQPQHF. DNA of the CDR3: TGTGCCAGCAGTGAAGGGGCAGACAATCAGCCCCAGCATTTT.

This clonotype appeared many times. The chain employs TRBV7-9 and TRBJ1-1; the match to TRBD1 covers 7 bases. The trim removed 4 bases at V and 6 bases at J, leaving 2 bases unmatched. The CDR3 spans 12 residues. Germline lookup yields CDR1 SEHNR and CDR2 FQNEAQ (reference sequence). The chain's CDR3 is CASSYDRAEAFF. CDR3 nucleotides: TGTGCCAGCAGCTACGACAGGGCTGAAGCTTTCTTT.

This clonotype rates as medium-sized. CDR3 coding DNA: TGTGCCTGGAGTTCGGACAGGGACACTGAAGCTTTCTTT. This encodes CAWSSDRDTEAFF. The V gene is TRBV30, the J gene TRBJ1-1, with 8 bases identical to TRBD1. This CDR3 has 13 residues. Germline V gene lookup returns CDR1 GTSNPN and CDR2 SVGIG (reference sequence). Trimming cost V 2 bases and J 3 bases; bases outside gene matches: 2. Together with reference TRBV30 and TRBJ1-1, the CDR3 gives the full variable domain: SQTIHQWPATLVQPVGSPLSLECTVEGTSNPNLYWYRQAAGRGLQLLFYSVGIGQISSEVPQNLSASRPQDRQFILSSKKLLLSDSGFYLCAWSSDRDTEAFFGQGTRLTVV.

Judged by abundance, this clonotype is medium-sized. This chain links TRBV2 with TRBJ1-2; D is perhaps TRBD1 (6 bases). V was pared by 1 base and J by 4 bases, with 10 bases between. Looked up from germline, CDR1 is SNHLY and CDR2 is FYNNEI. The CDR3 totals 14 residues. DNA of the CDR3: TGTGCCAGCAGTGAAGTGGGGGCTAGCTATGGCTACACCTTC. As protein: CASSEVGASYGYTF.

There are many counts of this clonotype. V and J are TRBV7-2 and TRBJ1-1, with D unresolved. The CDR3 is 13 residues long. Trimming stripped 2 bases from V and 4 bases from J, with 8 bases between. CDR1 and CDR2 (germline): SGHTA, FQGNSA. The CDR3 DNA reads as TGTGCCAGCAGCTTAATGGGTGGCACTGAAGCTTTCTTT. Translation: CASSLMGGTEAFF.